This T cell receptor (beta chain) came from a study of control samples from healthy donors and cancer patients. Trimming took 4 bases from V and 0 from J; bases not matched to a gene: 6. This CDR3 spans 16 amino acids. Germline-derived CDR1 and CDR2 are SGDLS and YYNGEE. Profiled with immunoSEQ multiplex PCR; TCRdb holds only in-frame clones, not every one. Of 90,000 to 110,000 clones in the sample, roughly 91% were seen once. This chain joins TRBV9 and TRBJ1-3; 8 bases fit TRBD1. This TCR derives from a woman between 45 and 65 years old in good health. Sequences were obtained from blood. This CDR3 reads CASSTRDRSSGNTIYF. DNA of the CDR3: TGTGCCAGCAGCACCCGGGACAGGAGCTCTGGAAACACCATATATTTT.